The rows below give T cell receptor beta chains drawn from one sample of a study of T cells after somatic rescue of genetic block. Repertoires were generated with immunoSEQ multiplex PCR, while TCRdb's copy carries only in-frame clones and drops some. This sample carries roughly 7,000 clones, approximately 81% of them seen once, and the ten largest clones take about a quarter. The sequencing sample was made of peripheral blood mononuclear cells (PBMCs). Receptor source: a boy younger than 18. Both conserved end residues are part of each CDR3. The order of the fields is D gene, clone size, J gene, V gene, CDR3 protein, CDR3 DNA. A D gene is named only where the DNA matches it firmly. Only part of the rows carry a size: once, few, many, or a class if the clone is expanded.

>NA|NA|TRBJ2-2|TRBV5-1
CASSSAENTGELFF
TGCGCCAGCAGCTCCGCGGAGAACACCGGGGAGCTGTTTTTT
>NA|NA|TRBJ2-3|TRBV7-8
CASSLGIAVAWGSDTQYF
TGTGCCAGCAGCTTAGGGATCGCCGTAGCGTGGGGGTCAGATACGCAGTATTTT
>NA|NA|TRBJ2-5|TRBV20-1
CSALPEETQYF
TGCAGTGCTCTGCCCGAAGAGACCCAGTACTTC
>NA|NA|TRBJ1-2|TRBV11-3
CASSSPNRYGYTF
TGTGCCAGCAGCTCCCCGAATAGATATGGCTACACCTTC
>TRBD2|few|TRBJ2-1|TRBV29-1
CSVDTSGVYNEQFF
TGCAGCGTTGACACTAGCGGGGTCTACAATGAGCAGTTCTTC
>TRBD2|NA|TRBJ2-2|TRBV11-1
CASSKGTSGPNTGELFF
TGTGCCAGCAGCAAGGGGACTAGCGGACCTAACACCGGGGAGCTGTTTTTT
>NA|NA|TRBJ2-5|TRBV15
CATSRVQGQETQYF
TGTGCCACCAGCAGAGTGCAGGGGCAAGAGACCCAGTACTTC
>TRBD1|NA|TRBJ2-3|TRBV4-1
CASSRQQGSTDTQYF
TGCGCCAGCAGCCGCCAACAGGGGAGCACAGATACGCAGTATTTT
>TRBD2|NA|TRBJ2-3|TRBV7-3
CASSPGLAGGADTQYF
TGTGCCAGCAGCCCGGGACTAGCGGGAGGAGCCGATACGCAGTATTTT
>TRBD2|NA|TRBJ2-1|TRBV4-1
CASRDLGLGGNEQFF
TGCGCCAGCAGGGACTTGGGACTAGGAGGCAATGAGCAGTTCTTC
>TRBD2|NA|TRBJ2-7|TRBV28
CASRLGGRPTYEQYF
TGTGCCAGCAGGCTTGGCGGGAGGCCCACCTACGAGCAGTACTTC
>TRBD1|few|TRBJ2-1|TRBV28
CASGRTGVGNEQFF
TGTGCCAGCGGACGGACAGGGGTGGGCAATGAGCAGTTCTTC
>NA|NA|TRBJ1-3|TRBV15
CATSRDPGAGNTIYF
TGTGCCACCAGCAGAGATCCGGGTGCCGGAAACACCATATATTTT
>TRBD1|NA|TRBJ2-1|TRBV10-3
CAISGTGEPDNEQFF
TGTGCCATCAGTGGCACAGGGGAACCGGACAATGAGCAGTTCTTC
>NA|NA|TRBJ1-1|TRBV29-1
CSGSTTMNTEAFF
TGCAGCGGTTCTACGACCATGAACACTGAAGCTTTCTTT
>NA|NA|TRBJ2-5|TRBV7-2
CASSLQETQYF
TGTGCCAGCAGCTTACAAGAGACCCAGTACTTC
>TRBD1|NA|TRBJ2-3|TRBV7-3
CASSQGQGLVDTQYF
TGTGCCAGCAGCCAGGGACAGGGACTGGTAGATACGCAGTATTTT
>NA|NA|TRBJ2-2|TRBV19
CASSISITGELFF
TGTGCCAGTAGTATTTCCATCACCGGGGAGCTGTTTTTT
>TRBD1|NA|TRBJ1-2|TRBV9
CASSEGTATGYGYTF
TGTGCCAGCAGCGAGGGGACAGCAACGGGCTATGGCTACACCTTC
>TRBD1|NA|TRBJ2-4|TRBV4-1
CASSQGQGGAKNIQYF
TGCGCCAGCAGCCAAGGACAGGGGGGAGCCAAAAACATTCAGTACTTC
>TRBD1|NA|TRBJ1-2|TRBV4-3
CASSQGRQGNYGYTF
TGCGCCAGCAGCCAAGGACGACAGGGAAACTATGGCTACACCTTC
>NA|NA|TRBJ1-1|TRBV11-2
CASSFSVMGNTEAFF
TGTGCCAGCAGCTTTTCGGTTATGGGGAACACTGAAGCTTTCTTT
>NA|NA|TRBJ2-3|TRBV5-6
CASSLREHPDIGDTQYF
TGTGCCAGCAGCTTACGGGAGCACCCTGATATTGGAGATACGCAGTATTTT
>NA|NA|TRBJ2-5|TRBV7-9
CASSSLPHGQETQYF
TGTGCCAGCAGCTCCCTCCCTCACGGACAAGAGACCCAGTACTTC
>NA|NA|TRBJ2-5|TRBV7-3
CASSPDARETQYF
TGTGCCAGCAGCCCGGACGCCCGAGAGACCCAGTACTTC
>NA|NA|TRBJ1-1|TRBV2
CASSESGRENTEAFF
TGTGCCAGCAGTGAAAGCGGCAGAGAGAACACTGAAGCTTTCTTT
>NA|NA|TRBJ2-7|TRBV7-8
CASSSGGWGVGSYEQYF
TGTGCCAGCAGCTCAGGGGGATGGGGGGTAGGCTCCTACGAGCAGTACTTC
>NA|NA|TRBJ1-1|TRBV25-1
CASSEHVEPRRGAFF
TGTGCCAGCAGTGAACACGTAGAACCTCGTCGCGGAGCTTTCTTT
>NA|NA|TRBJ2-1|TRBV2
CASKTGLSYNEQFF
TGTGCCAGCAAGACGGGGCTCTCCTACAATGAGCAGTTCTTC
>NA|NA|TRBJ2-5|TRBV7-2
CASSLDAGFQTQYF
TGTGCCAGCAGCTTAGATGCAGGCTTCCAGACCCAGTACTTC
>TRBD2|NA|TRBJ2-7|TRBV10-1
CASRRGLAREQYF
TGCGCCAGCAGGAGGGGACTAGCTCGGGAGCAGTACTTC
>TRBD2|large|TRBJ2-7|TRBV5-6
CASSLKATGLVVHEQYF
TGTGCCAGCAGCTTGAAAGCAACCGGACTAGTAGTCCACGAGCAGTACTTC
>TRBD1|few|TRBJ1-4|TRBV6-1
CASTPTGGLLEKLFF
TGTGCCAGCACCCCTACAGGGGGGCTGTTAGAAAAACTGTTTTTT
>TRBD2|NA|TRBJ2-2|TRBV4-2
CASTGLAGGPPTGELFF
TGTGCCAGCACCGGACTAGCGGGAGGACCCCCGACCGGGGAGCTGTTTTTT
>TRBD2|NA|TRBJ2-3|TRBV29-1
CSVEVARDYTDTQYF
TGCAGCGTTGAAGTGGCGCGGGACTACACAGATACGCAGTATTTT
>TRBD1|NA|TRBJ2-1|TRBV19
CASSMGQGDEQFF
TGTGCCAGTAGCATGGGACAGGGCGATGAGCAGTTCTTC
>TRBD1|NA|TRBJ1-2|TRBV6-1
CATENGRAGGRSYTF
TGTGCCACCGAGAATGGGCGGGCAGGGGGCAGGAGCTACACCTTC
>TRBD2|NA|TRBJ2-7|TRBV7-2
CASSLTSGSYEQYF
TGTGCCAGCAGCCTGACTAGCGGGTCGTACGAGCAGTACTTC
>TRBD1|NA|TRBJ1-4|TRBV6-6
CASSYLGGASNEKLFF
TGTGCCAGCAGTTATTTAGGGGGCGCTTCTAATGAAAAACTGTTTTTT
>NA|NA|TRBJ2-3|TRBV9
CASRRGDSGTDTQYF
TGTGCCAGCAGACGGGGGGACAGTGGCACAGATACGCAGTATTTT
>NA|NA|TRBJ2-3|TRBV4-3
CASSQVLERDRMTDTQYF
TGCGCCAGCAGCCAAGTGCTCGAAAGGGACCGTATGACAGATACGCAGTATTTT
>NA|NA|TRBJ2-1|TRBV7-6
CASSFRDSYNEQFF
TGTGCCAGCAGCTTCCGGGACTCCTACAATGAGCAGTTCTTC
>NA|NA|TRBJ1-5|TRBV9
CASSVSGTINQPQHF
TGTGCCAGCAGCGTATCAGGGACCATAAATCAGCCCCAGCATTTT
>TRBD1|NA|TRBJ2-7|TRBV27
CASSGDRGVWYEQYF
TGTGCCAGCAGTGGGGACAGGGGGGTATGGTACGAGCAGTACTTC
>NA|once|TRBJ2-2|TRBV27
CASSSDATGELFF
TGTGCCAGCAGTTCCGACGCGACCGGGGAGCTGTTTTTT
>NA|NA|TRBJ2-6|TRBV4-3
CASSQEVPSSGANVLTF
TGCGCCAGCAGCCAAGAAGTCCCGAGCTCTGGGGCCAACGTCCTGACTTTC
>TRBD2|NA|TRBJ2-7|TRBV5-8
CASTFTGGEAYEQYF
TGTGCCAGCACCTTCACCGGGGGGGAGGCCTACGAGCAGTACTTC
>TRBD1|NA|TRBJ1-1|TRBV13
CASTLGTGGTEAFF
TGTGCCAGCACCTTAGGGACAGGGGGTACTGAAGCTTTCTTT
>NA|NA|TRBJ2-7|TRBV21-1
CASSGGRGIYEQYF
TGTGCCAGCAGTGGCGGCAGGGGAATATACGAGCAGTACTTC
>NA|NA|TRBJ2-7|TRBV11-3
CASSLGDSYEQYF
TGTGCCAGCAGCTTAGGTGATTCCTACGAGCAGTACTTC
>TRBD1|once|TRBJ2-7|TRBV7-9
CASSLTLGTGGHEQYF
TGTGCCAGCAGCTTGACTTTAGGGACAGGGGGACACGAGCAGTACTTC
>NA|few|TRBJ2-3|TRBV7-9
CASSPTRVYTDTQYF
TGTGCCAGCAGCCCGACCCGAGTGTACACAGATACGCAGTATTTT
>TRBD1|NA|TRBJ2-7|TRBV5-4
CASSLDRVHEQYF
TGTGCCAGCAGCTTAGACAGGGTCCACGAGCAGTACTTC